The sequence of this T cell receptor beta chain was determined in a study of vaccination and CD4 T cells after COVID-19. Background on the study: SARS-CoV-2 PCR on nasal swabs had been positive for the convalescent patients; fewer than 10 were mild and one was severe. Controls had a CEFX pool, an HIV-1 Nef pool, or no peptide added. Overlapping spike peptides served as the stimulus for the cells. These peptides came from SARS-CoV-2 and from the common cold coronaviruses HCoV-NL63, HCoV-OC43 and HCoV-229E. Study-level results: Convalescent patients gained a median around 87% of their reactive clones only post-vaccination.

The treatment is: roughly 11-day PBMC culture with coronavirus spike peptide pools or control peptides (ViraFEST assay). A note on this clonotype: Its antigen is still unknown.

Germline assignment: CDR1 GTSNPN and CDR2 SVGIG (reference sequence). The V gene lost 2 bases and the J gene lost 8 bases, with 9 bases spanning the gap. The CDR3 sequence is 11 residues long. With the Oncomine TCR Beta short-read assay, DNA from cultured CD4+ T cells was sequenced. TCRdb reprocessed the PCR reads via MiXCR and lists one record per CDR3 protein. Among tens of thousands of distinct CDR3 sequences listed, 62% were seen once. The receptor was isolated from a human donor who had recovered from COVID-19. The gene calls are TRBV30 and TRBJ1-2; D gene unclear. Sequenced material: CD4+ T cells from blood, cultured in vitro. This CDR3 reads CAWSPPWGYTF. CDR3 sequence (DNA): TGTGCCTGGAGTCCGCCCTGGGGCTACACCTTC.